This T cell receptor beta chain was captured in a study of T cell repertoires in cytomegalovirus infection. One entry per CDR3 protein results from TCRdb running MiXCR on the reads. In the table there are roughly 240,000 distinct CDR3 sequences, approximately 7% of which are singletons. V trimming: 7 bases; J trimming: 5 bases; junction bases outside the gene matches: 18. Per germline, CDR1 MNHEY and CDR2 SVGEGT. The CDR3 loop spans 18 amino acids. This clonotype was found many times. What was sequenced was PBMCs. V and J are TRBV6-2 or TRBV6-3 and TRBJ2-5; the match to TRBD2 covers 11 bases. The TCR sequence derives from a human donor in good health (CMV status not recorded). Some clones in this sample may be carry-over from other donors' samples. The CDR3 reads CASNRKSQLAGVVETQYF. The CDR3 bases are TGTGCCAGCAACCGGAAAAGCCAACTAGCGGGGGTCGTGGAGACCCAGTACTTC.